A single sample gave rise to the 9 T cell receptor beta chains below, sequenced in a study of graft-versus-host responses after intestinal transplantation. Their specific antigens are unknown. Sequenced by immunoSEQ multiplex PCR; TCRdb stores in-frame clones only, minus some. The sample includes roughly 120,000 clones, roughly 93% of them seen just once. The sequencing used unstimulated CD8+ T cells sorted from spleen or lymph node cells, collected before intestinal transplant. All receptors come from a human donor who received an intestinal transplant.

CDR3 amino acids: CASSQNYYNEQFF. In nucleotides, the CDR3 is TGCGCCAGCAGCCAAAATTACTACAATGAGCAGTTCTTC. This rearrangement joins TRBV4-1 to TRBJ2-1; D unclear. The CDR3 length is 13 residues. Germline V gives CDR1 MGHRA, CDR2 YSYEKL. V shed 2 bases and J shed 3 bases, with 5 bases lying between them.

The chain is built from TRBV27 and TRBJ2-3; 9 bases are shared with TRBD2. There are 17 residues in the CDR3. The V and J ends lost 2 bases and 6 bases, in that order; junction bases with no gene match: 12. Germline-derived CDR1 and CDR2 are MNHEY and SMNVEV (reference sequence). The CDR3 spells CASSLRLSGSPEDTQYF. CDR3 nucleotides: TGTGCCAGCAGTTTAAGACTTAGCGGGAGCCCCGAGGATACGCAGTATTTT.

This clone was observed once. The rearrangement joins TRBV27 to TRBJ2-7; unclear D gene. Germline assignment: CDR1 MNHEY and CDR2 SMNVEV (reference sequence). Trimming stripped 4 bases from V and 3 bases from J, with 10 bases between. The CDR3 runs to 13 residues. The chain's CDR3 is CASSYHADYEQYF. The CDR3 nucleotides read TGTGCCAGCAGTTATCACGCTGACTACGAGCAGTACTTC.

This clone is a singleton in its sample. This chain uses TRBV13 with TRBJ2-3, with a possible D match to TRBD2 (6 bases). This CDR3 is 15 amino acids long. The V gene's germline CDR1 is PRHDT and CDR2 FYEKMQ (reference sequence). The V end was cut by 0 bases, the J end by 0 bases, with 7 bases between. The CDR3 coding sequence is TGTGCCAGCAGCTTAGGGACTAGGAGCACAGATACGCAGTATTTT. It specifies CASSLGTRSTDTQYF. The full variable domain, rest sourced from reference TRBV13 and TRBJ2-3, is AAGVIQSPRHLIKEKRETATLKCYPIPRHDTVYWYQQGPGQDPQFLISFYEKMQSDKGSIPDRFSAQQFSDYHSELNMSSLELGDSALYFCASSLGTRSTDTQYFGPGTRLTVL.

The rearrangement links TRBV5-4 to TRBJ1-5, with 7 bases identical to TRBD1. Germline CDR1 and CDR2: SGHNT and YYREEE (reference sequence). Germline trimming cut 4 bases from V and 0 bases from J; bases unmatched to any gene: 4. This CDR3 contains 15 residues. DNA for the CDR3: TGTGCCAGCAGCCAAGGGACAGATAGCAATCAGCCCCAGCATTTT. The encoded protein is CASSQGTDSNQPQHF.

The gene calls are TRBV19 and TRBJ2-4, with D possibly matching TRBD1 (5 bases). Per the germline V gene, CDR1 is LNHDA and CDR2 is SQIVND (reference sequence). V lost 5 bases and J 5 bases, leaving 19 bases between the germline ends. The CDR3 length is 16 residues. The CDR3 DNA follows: TGTGCCAGTAGTTCTCAGATGACAGTAGGAGAAAACATTCAGTACTTC. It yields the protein CASSSQMTVGENIQYF.

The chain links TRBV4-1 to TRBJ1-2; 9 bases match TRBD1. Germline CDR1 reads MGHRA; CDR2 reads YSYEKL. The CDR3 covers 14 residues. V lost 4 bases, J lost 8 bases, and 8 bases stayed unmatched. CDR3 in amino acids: CASSPLRQGGGYTF. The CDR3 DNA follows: TGCGCCAGCAGCCCGCTCCGACAGGGGGGCGGCTACACCTTC.

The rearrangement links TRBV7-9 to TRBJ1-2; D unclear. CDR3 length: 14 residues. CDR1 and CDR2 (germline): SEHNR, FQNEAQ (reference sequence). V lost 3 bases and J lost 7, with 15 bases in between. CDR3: CASSFPEYAGGYTF. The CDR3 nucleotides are TGTGCCAGCAGCTTCCCAGAATATGCTGGTGGCTACACCTTC.

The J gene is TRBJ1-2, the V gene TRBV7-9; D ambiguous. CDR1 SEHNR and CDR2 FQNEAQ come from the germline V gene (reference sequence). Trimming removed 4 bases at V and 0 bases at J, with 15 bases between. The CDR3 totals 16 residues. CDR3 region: CASSSEMLYSNYGYTF. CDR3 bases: TGTGCCAGCAGCTCCGAAATGCTCTACTCTAACTATGGCTACACCTTC.